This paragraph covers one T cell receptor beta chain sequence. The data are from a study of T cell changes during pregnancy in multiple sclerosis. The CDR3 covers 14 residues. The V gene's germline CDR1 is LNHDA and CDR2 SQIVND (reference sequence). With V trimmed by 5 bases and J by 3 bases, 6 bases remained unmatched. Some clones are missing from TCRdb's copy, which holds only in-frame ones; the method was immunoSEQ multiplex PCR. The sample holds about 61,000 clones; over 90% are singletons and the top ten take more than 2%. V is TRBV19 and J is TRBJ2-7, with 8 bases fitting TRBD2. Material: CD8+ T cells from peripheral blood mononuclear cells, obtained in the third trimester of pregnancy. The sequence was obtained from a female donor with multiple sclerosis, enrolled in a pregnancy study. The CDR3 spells CASSGVAGRYEQYF. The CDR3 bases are TGTGCCAGTAGTGGGGTAGCGGGACGCTACGAGCAGTACTTC.